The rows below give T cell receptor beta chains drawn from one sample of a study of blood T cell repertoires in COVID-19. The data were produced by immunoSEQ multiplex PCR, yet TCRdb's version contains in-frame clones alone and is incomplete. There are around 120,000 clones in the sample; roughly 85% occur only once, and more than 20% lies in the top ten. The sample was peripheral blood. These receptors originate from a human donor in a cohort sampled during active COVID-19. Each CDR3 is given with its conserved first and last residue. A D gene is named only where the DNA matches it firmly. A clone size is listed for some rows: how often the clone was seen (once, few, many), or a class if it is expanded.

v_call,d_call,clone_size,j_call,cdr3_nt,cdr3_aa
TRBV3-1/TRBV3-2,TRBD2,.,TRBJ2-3,TGTGCCAGCAGCCAAGGGGGACTAGCGGGAGTATATAGCACAGATACGCAGTATTTT,CASSQGGLAGVYSTDTQYF
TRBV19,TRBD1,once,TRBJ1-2,TGTGCCAGTAGTACAAGGTGGGACAGCGCGGGCTACACCTTC,CASSTRWDSAGYTF
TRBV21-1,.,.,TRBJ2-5,TGTGCCAGCAGCGAAGGACTAGTGGGGGAAGAGACCCAGTACTTC,CASSEGLVGEETQYF
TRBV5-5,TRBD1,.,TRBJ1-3,TGTGCCAGCAGCTTGGACAGGGGGAGCGTTGAGGGGCTAAACACCATATATTTT,CASSLDRGSVEGLNTIYF
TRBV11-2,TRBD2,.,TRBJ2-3,TGTGCCAGCAGCTTCCGTACTAGCGGGGGGGTTGTCACAGATACGCAGTATTTT,CASSFRTSGGVVTDTQYF
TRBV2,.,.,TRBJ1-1,TGTGCCAGCAGACTAAGGGGGGGCAGGGACTCCACTGAAGCTTTCTTT,CASRLRGGRDSTEAFF
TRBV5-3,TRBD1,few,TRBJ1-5,TGTGCCAGAAGCACCGAGGGACAGGTCAATCAGCCCCAGCATTTT,CARSTEGQVNQPQHF
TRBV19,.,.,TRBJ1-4,TGTGCCAGTAGAGGAAGGTGGGGGGAAGGAACTAATGAAAAACTGTTTTTT,CASRGRWGEGTNEKLFF
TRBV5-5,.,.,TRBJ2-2,TGTGCCAGCAGCTCCGCGAACACCGGGGAGCTGTTTTTT,CASSSANTGELFF
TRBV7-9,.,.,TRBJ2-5,TGTGCCAGCAGCCGACGGGGCCAAGAGACCCAGTACTTC,CASSRRGQETQYF
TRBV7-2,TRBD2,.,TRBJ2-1,TGTGCCAGCAGCCCCACTAGCGGGAGCCATGAGCAGTTCTTC,CASSPTSGSHEQFF
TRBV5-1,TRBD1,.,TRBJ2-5,TGCGCCAGCAGCTGGGGACAGGACCAGCGAGAGACCCAGTACTTC,CASSWGQDQRETQYF
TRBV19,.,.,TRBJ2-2,TGTGCCAGTAGTCTAGCCGGGACATACAACACCGGGGAGCTGTTTTTT,CASSLAGTYNTGELFF
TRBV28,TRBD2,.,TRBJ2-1,TGTGCCAGCAGTTCTGGAGCGGGAGGATATAATGAGCAGTTCTTC,CASSSGAGGYNEQFF
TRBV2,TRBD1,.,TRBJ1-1,TGTGCCAGCAGTACCGACAGGGCGAACACTGAAGCTTTCTTT,CASSTDRANTEAFF
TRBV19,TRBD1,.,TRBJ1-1,TGTGCCAGTAGAAAGAAGGGACAGGGACGTGAAGCTTTCTTT,CASRKKGQGREAFF
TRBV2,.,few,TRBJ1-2,TGTGCCAGCAGTTTGGCACGTGCCAGTGGCTACACCTTC,CASSLARASGYTF
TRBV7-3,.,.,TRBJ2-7,TGTGCCAGCAGCTTAACTAGAGGCGAGCAGTACTTC,CASSLTRGEQYF
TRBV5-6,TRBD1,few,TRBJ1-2,TGTGCCAGCACCCTCAGACAGGGTGGGGGCTATGTGTACGGCTACACCTTC,CASTLRQGGGYVYGYTF
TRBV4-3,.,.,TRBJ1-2,TGCGCCAGCAGCCAGGGCCGAGGGGGTATAGCTAACTATGGCTACACCTTC,CASSQGRGGIANYGYTF
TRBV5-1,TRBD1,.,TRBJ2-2,TGCGCCAGCAGCTTGGCCCTTAAGCCAGGGGGAACCGGGGAGCTGTTTTTT,CASSLALKPGGTGELFF
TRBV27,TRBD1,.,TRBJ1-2,TGTGCCAGCAGTCCACACAGGGGCGATTATGGCTACACCTTC,CASSPHRGDYGYTF
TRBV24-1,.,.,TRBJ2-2,TGTGCCACCAGTTCTACTAACACCGGGGAGCTGTTTTTT,CATSSTNTGELFF
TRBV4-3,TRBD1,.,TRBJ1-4,TGCGCCAGCAGCCGGGACAGGGCTCTACCGGGGGAAAAACTGTTTTTT,CASSRDRALPGEKLFF